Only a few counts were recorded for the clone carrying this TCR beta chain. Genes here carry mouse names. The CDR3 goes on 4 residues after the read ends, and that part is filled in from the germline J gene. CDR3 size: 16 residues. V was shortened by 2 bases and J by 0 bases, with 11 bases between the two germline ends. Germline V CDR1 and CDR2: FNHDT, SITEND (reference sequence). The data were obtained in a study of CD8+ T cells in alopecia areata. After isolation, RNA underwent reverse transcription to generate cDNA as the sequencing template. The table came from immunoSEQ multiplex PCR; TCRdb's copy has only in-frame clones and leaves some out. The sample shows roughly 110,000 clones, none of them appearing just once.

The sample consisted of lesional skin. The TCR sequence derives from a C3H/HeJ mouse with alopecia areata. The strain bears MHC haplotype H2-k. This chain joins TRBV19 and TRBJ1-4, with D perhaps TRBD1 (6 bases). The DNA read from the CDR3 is TGTGCCAGCAGTATGGTTACAGGGTTTTCCAACGAA. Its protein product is CASSMVTGFSNE. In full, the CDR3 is CASSMVTGFSNERLFF.